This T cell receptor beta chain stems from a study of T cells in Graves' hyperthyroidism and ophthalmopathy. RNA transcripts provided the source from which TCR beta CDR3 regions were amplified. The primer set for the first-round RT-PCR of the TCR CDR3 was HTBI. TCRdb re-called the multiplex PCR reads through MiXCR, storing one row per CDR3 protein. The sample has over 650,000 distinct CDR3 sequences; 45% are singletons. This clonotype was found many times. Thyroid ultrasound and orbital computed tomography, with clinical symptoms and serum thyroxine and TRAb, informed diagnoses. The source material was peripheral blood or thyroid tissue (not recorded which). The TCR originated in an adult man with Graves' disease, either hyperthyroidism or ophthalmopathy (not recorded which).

In DNA form, the CDR3 reads TGTGCCAGCAGGGTGACAGGGGCTAATTCACCCCTCCACTTT. Encoded protein: CASRVTGANSPLHF. The chain joins TRBV25-1 to TRBJ1-6; 8 bases align to TRBD1. Germline V gives CDR1 MGHDK, CDR2 SYGVNS. V lost 6 bases and J lost 6; bases outside the gene matches: 4. The CDR3 runs to 14 residues.